What follows is one TCR beta chain and its context. Its antigen is as yet unknown. Only in-frame clones appear in the TCRdb table, and some are missing; sequencing was by immunoSEQ multiplex PCR. This table has about 130,000 clones, around nine tenths appearing once. The CDR3 is made up of 18 amino acids. Looked up from germline, CDR1 is SGHAT and CDR2 is FQNNGV. V lost 3 bases and J lost 2; bases outside the gene matches: 13. The sample comes from a study of identifying expanded T cells in peripheral blood. Collection occurred without any documented infections or immune events in donors. The study's findings and limits: Roughly 1.1 clones differed between technical replicates, versus about 15 and 19 over time. Variance in clone template counts between two-week samples significantly increased with total template count across all healthy donors.

Sequences were obtained from blood. This clonotype originated in a person aged 18-70 years in good health. The rearrangement joins TRBV11-2 to TRBJ2-3, with 8 bases matching TRBD2. DNA for the CDR3: TGTGCCAGCAGCTTGGACCGTTTTAGCGGGATCCTCACAGATACGCAGTATTTT. Translation: CASSLDRFSGILTDTQYF.